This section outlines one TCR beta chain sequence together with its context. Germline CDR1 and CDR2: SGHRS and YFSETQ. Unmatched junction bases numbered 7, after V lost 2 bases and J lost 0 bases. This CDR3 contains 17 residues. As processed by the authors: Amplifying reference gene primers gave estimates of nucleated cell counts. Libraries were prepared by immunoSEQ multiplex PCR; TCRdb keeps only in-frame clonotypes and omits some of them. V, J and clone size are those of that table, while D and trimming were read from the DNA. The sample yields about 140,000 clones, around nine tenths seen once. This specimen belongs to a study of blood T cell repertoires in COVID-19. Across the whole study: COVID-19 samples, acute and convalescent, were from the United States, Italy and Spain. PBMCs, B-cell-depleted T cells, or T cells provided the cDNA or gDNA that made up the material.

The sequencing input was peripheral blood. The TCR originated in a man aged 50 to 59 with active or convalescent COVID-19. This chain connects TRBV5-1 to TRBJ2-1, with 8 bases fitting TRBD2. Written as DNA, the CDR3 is TGCGCCAGCAGCTTTAGCCTAGCGGGCCCCTCCTACAATGAGCAGTTCTTC. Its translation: CASSFSLAGPSYNEQFF.